Following are 9 T cell receptor beta chains from one sample sequenced in a study of blood T cell repertoires in COVID-19 (dated by TCRdb to between 2020 and 2021). The library was generated by the immunoSEQ multiplex PCR assay. Imported from immuneACCESS, the table was reduced by TCRdb to in-frame sequences with V and J called. These copies leave out some clones; in studies compared against another copy, an unresolved V gene accounts for under half, and the cause of the remainder is not known. In all, the sample holds around 130,000 clones, and 82% of those were seen once. The top ten clonotypes cover about 5% of the sample. Sequenced input: peripheral blood. Receptors were obtained from a woman in her seventies with acute or convalescent COVID-19.

V usage is TRBV24-1 and J usage is TRBJ2-2, with 11 bases matching TRBD1. The germline V gene encodes CDR1 KGHDR and CDR2 SFDVKD. Trimming at V came to 4 bases and at J to 4 bases, leaving 4 bases not matched to a gene. The CDR3 is 16 residues long. CDR3 bases: TGTGCCACCAGTGACCGGGACAGGGGGAGCACCGGGGAGCTGTTTTTT. This gives the protein CATSDRDRGSTGELFF.

The rearrangement links TRBV5-1 to TRBJ2-2; 11 nucleotides line up with TRBD1. This CDR3 spans 16 amino acids. The junction had 3 bases not matched to a gene; V was cut back by 3 bases and J by 2 bases. Germline V gene lookup returns CDR1 SGHRS and CDR2 YFSETQ. In DNA, the CDR3 is TGCGCCAGCAGCTGGGGGACAGGGGGTAACACCGGGGAGCTGTTTTTT. Protein: CASSWGTGGNTGELFF.

There are a few counts of this clone. The rearrangement links TRBV19 to TRBJ1-1; no clear D. Trimming took off 5 bases at V and 0 bases at J, with 13 bases between the two ends. The CDR3 sequence is 15 residues long. Germline V gives CDR1 LNHDA, CDR2 SQIVND (reference sequence). CDR3 loop: CASSLRTHMNTEAFF. Here the CDR3 DNA reads TGTGCCAGTAGTCTTCGGACTCACATGAACACTGAAGCTTTCTTT.

The rearrangement links TRBV3-1 (or the pseudogene TRBV3-2) to TRBJ2-7, with D unclear. The germline CDR1 and CDR2 sequences are LGHDT and YNNKEL (reference sequence). This CDR3 has 13 amino acids. Trimming stripped 0 bases from V and 3 bases from J, with 6 bases between. CDR3 protein: CASSQDLSYEQYV. CDR3 DNA: TGTGCCAGCAGCCAAGATCTCAGCTACGAGCAGTACGTC.

CDR3 DNA: TGCGCCAGCAGCCAAGGACTAAACGGCAGGCCTGAAGCTTTCTTT. Protein sequence: CASSQGLNGRPEAFF. V and J are TRBV4-1 and TRBJ1-1; unclear D gene. The ends were cut back, 1 base at V and 6 bases at J, with 15 bases in the middle. In germline, CDR1 is MGHRA, CDR2 YSYEKL. The CDR3 length is 15 residues.

The table lists this clone with a few counts. This chain connects TRBV5-1 to TRBJ2-5; TRBD1 aligns across 8 bases. V trimming: 1 base; J trimming: 2 bases; junction bases outside the gene matches: 4. Germline V gives CDR1 SGHRS, CDR2 YFSETQ. The CDR3 has 15 amino acids. CDR3 in DNA: TGCGCCAGCAGCTTGCGGACAGGGAAGCAAGAGACCCAGTACTTC. Protein product: CASSLRTGKQETQYF.

The chain joins TRBV6-5 to TRBJ1-1; perhaps TRBD1 as D (6 bases). Germline loops: CDR1 MNHEY, CDR2 SVGAGI. Trimming cost V 6 bases and J 5 bases, with 16 bases left between them. The CDR3 length is 14 residues. CDR3 amino acids: CASSALGGETEAFF. CDR3 nucleotide sequence: TGTGCCAGCAGCGCTTTAGGGGGGGAGACTGAAGCTTTCTTT.

This rearrangement joins TRBV2 to TRBJ1-5; 7 bases fit TRBD1. The CDR3 loop spans 15 amino acids. Per germline, CDR1 SNHLY and CDR2 FYNNEI. V trimming: 2 bases; J trimming: 5 bases; junction bases outside the gene matches: 6. CDR3 in amino acids: CASSENFRGYQPQHF. The CDR3 DNA is TGTGCCAGCAGTGAAAACTTCAGGGGGTATCAGCCCCAGCATTTT.

The V call is TRBV9, the J call TRBJ1-6; D remains ambiguous. Deletions cut 3 bases from V and 8 bases from J, with 12 bases between. The CDR3 consists of 14 residues. Germline assignment: CDR1 SGDLS and CDR2 YYNGEE. CDR3 loop: CASSGAPGYSPLHF. CDR3 nucleotide sequence: TGTGCCAGCAGCGGCGCCCCGGGATATTCACCCCTCCACTTT.